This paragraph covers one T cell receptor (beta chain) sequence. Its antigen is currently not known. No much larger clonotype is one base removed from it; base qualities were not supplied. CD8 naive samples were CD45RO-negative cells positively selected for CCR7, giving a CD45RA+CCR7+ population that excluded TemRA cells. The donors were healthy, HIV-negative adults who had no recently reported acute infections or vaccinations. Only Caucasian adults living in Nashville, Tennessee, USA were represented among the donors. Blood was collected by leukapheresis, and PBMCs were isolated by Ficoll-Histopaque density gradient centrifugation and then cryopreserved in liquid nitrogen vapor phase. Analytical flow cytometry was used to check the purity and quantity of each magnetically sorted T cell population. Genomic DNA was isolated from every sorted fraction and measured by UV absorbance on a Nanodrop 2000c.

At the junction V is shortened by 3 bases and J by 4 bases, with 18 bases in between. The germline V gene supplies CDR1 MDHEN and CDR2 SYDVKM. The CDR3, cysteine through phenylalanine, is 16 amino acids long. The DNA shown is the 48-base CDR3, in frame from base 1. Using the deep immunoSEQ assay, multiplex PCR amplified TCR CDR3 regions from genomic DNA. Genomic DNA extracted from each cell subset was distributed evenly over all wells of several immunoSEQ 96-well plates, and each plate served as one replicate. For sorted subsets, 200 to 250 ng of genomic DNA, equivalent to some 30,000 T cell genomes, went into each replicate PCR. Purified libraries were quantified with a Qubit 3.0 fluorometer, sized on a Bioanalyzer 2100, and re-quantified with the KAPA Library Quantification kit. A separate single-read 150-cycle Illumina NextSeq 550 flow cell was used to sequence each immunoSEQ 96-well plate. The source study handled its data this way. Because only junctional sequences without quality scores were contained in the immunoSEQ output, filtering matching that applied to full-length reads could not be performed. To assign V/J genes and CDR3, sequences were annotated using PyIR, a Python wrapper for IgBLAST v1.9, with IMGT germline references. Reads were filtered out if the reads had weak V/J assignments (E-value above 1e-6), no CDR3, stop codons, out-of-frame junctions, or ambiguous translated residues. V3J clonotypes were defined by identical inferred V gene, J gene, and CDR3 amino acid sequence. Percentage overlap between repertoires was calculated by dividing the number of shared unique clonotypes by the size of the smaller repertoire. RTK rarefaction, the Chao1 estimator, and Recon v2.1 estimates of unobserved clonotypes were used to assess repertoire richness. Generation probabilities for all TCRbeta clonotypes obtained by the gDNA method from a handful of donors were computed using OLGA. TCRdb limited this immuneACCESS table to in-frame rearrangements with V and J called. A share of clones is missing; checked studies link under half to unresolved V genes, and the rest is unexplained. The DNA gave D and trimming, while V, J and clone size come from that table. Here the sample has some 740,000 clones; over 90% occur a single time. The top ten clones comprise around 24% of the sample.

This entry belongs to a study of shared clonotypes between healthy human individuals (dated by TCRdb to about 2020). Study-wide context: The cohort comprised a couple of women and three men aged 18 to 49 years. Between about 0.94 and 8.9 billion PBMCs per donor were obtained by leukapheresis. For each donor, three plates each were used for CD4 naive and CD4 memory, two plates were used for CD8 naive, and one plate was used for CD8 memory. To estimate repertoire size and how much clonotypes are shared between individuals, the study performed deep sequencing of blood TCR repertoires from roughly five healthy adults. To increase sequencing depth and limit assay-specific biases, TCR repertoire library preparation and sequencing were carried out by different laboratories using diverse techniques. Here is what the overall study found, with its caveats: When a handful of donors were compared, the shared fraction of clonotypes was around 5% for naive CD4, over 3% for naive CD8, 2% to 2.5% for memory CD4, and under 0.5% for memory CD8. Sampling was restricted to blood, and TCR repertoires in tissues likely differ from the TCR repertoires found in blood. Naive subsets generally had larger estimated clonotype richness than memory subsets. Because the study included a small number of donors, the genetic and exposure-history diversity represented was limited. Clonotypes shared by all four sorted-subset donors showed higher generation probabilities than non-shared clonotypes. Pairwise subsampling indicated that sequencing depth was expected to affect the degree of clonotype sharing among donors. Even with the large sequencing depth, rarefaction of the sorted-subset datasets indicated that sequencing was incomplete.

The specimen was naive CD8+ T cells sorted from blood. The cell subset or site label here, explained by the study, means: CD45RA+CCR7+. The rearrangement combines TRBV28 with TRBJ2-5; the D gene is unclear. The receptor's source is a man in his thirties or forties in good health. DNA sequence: TGTGCCAGCAGTTTGGCCCCGGCAGGATTAATAGAGACCCAGTACTTC. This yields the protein CASSLAPAGLIETQYF.